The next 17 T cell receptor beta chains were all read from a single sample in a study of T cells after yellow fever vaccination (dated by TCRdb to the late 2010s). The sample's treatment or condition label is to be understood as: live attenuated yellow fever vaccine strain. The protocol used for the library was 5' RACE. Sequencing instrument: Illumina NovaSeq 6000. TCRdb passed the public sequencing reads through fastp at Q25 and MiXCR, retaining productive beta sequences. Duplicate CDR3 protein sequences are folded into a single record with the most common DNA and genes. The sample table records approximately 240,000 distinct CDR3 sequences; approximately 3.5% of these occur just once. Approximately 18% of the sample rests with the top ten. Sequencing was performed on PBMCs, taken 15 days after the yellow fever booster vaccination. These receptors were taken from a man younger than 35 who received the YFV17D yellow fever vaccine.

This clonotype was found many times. CDR3 nucleotides: TGTGCCAGCAGCCGTAGGCCAGGACAGGGAGACACCGGGGAGCTGTTTTTT. It encodes CASSRRPGQGDTGELFF. J is TRBJ2-2 and V is TRBV7-2; 8 nucleotides line up with TRBD1. Germline assignment: CDR1 SGHTA and CDR2 FQGNSA. The CDR3 has 17 amino acids. The trim removed 5 bases at V and 3 bases at J, leaving 11 bases unmatched.

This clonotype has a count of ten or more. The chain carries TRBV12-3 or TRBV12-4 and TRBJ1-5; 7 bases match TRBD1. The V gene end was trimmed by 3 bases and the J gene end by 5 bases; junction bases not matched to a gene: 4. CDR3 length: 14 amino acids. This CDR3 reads CASSLAGQDQPQHF. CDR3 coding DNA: TGTGCCAGCAGTTTGGCCGGACAGGATCAGCCCCAGCATTTT.

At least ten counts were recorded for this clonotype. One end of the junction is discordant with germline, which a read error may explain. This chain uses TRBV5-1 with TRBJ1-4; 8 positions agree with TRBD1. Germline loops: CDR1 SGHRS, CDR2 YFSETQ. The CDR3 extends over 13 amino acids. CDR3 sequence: CASSLGQGEKLFF. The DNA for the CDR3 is TGTGCCAGCAGCTTAGGACAGGGTGAAAAACTGTTTTTT.

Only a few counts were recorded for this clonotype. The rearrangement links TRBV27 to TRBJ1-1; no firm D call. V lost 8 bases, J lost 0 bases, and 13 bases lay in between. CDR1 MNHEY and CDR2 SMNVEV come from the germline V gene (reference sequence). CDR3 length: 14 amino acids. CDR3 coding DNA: TGTGCCAGCCGGCTCCGGACTATGAACACTGAAGCTTTCTTT. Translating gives CASRLRTMNTEAFF.

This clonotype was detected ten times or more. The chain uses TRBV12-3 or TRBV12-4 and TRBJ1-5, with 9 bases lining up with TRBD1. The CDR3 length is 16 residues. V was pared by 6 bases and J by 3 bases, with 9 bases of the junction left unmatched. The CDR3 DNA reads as TGTGCCAGCAGACCCCGGACAGGGGAACCCAATCAGCCCCAGCATTTT. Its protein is CASRPRTGEPNQPQHF.

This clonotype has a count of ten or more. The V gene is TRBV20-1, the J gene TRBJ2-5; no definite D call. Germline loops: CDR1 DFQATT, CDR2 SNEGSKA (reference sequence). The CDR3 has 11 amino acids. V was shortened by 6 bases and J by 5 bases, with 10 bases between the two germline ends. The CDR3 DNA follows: TGCAGTGCCCTACTAAGGGAGACCCAGTACTTC. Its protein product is CSALLRETQYF.

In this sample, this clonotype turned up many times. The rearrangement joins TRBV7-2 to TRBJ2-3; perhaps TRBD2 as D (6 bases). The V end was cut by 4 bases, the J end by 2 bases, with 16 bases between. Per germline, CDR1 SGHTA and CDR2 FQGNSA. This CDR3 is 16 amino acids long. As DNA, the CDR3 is TGTGCCAGCAGCTGGGATTTGGGAGGAAACACAGATACGCAGTATTTT. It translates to CASSWDLGGNTDTQYF.

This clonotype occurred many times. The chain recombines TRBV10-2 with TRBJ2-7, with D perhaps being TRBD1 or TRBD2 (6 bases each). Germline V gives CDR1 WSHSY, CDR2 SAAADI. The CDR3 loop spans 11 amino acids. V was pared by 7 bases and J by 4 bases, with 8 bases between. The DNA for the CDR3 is TGCGCCAGCAAGGGGGGTTACGAGCAGTACTTC. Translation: CASKGGYEQYF.

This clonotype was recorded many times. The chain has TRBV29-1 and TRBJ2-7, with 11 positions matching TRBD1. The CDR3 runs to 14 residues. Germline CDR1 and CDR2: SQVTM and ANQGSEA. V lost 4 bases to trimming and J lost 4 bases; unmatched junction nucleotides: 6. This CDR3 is CSVGEGQGGYEQYF. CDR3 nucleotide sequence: TGCAGCGTTGGAGAGGGACAGGGGGGTTACGAGCAGTACTTC.

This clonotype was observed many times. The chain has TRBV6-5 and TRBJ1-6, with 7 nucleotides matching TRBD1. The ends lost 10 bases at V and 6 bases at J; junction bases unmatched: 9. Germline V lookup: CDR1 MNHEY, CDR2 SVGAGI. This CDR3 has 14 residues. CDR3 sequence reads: CATISRGTNSPLHF. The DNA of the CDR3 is TGTGCCACCATTAGCAGGGGGACTAATTCACCCCTCCACTTT.

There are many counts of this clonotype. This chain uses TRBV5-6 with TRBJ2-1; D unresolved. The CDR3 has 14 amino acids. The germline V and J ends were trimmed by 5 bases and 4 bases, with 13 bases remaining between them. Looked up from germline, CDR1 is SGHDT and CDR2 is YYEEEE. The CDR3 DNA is TGTGCCAGCAGTCAGATTAGCACATACAATGAGCAGTTCTTC. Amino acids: CASSQISTYNEQFF.

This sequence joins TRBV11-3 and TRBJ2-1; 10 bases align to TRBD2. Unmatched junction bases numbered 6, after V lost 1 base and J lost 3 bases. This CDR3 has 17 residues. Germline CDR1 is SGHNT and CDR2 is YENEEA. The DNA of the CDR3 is TGTGCCAGCAGCTTAGGAAGCGGGGGGGCGGTCTACAATGAGCAGTTCTTC. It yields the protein CASSLGSGGAVYNEQFF.

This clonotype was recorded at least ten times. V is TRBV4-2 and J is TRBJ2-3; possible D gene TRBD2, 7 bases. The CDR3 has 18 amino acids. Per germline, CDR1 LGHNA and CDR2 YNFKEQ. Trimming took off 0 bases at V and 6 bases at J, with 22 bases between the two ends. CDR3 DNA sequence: TGTGCCAGCAGCCAAGATGGTGGGGGGGGGCTAACTTCTGATACGCAGTATTTT. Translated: CASSQDGGGGLTSDTQYF.

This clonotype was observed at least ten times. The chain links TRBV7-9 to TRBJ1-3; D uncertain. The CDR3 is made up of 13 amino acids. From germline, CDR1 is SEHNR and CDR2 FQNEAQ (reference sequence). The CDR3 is CALGRGSGNTIYF. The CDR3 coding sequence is TGTGCGCTAGGCCGGGGTTCTGGAAACACCATATATTTT.

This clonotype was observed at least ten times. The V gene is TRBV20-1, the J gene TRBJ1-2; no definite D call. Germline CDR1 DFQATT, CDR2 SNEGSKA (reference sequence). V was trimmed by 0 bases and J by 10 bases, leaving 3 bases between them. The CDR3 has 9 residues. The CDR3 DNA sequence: TGCAGTGCTAGAGATGCCTACACCTTC. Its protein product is CSARDAYTF.

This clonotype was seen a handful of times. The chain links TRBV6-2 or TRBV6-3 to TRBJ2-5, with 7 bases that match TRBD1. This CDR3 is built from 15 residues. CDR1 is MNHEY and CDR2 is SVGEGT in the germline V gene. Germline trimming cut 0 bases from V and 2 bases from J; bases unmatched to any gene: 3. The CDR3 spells CASSYSTGQQETQYF. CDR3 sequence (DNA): TGTGCCAGCAGTTACTCGACGGGACAGCAAGAGACCCAGTACTTC.

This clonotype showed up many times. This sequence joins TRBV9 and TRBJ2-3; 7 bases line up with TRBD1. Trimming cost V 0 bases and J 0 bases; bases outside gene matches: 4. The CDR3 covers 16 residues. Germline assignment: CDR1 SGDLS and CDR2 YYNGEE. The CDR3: CASSVGTGASTDTQYF. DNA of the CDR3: TGTGCCAGCAGCGTAGGGACAGGTGCTAGCACAGATACGCAGTATTTT.